A single T cell receptor beta chain is shown here with its context. The method was immunoSEQ multiplex PCR; TCRdb's version includes in-frame clones alone and lacks a portion of them. The sample includes roughly 60,000 clones, around 93% of them seen just once. CDR1 is SGHRS, CDR2 YFSETQ, per germline. This CDR3 region has 15 residues. Trimming shortened V by 0 bases and J by 2 bases, and 8 bases separated the two germline ends. The data stem from a study of OX40 agonist ivuxolimab in advanced cancers. At the level of the study: Ivuxolimab, which is an agonistic anti-OX40 (CD134) antibody, was administered to the patients. Ivuxolimab doses were 0.01, 0.1, 0.3, 1.5, 3 or 10 mg/kg every 2 weeks.

The specimen comprised CD4+ or CD8+ T cells sorted from blood, sampled in a trial of the OX40 agonist ivuxolimab. V and J are TRBV5-1 and TRBJ1-4; D is ambiguous. This sequence was found in an adult with an advanced solid tumor such as melanoma, head and neck, liver or kidney cancer. The CDR3 region has the DNA TGCGCCAGCAGCTTGGGGGGTAACACTAATGAAAAACTGTTTTTT. This encodes CASSLGGNTNEKLFF. The complete variable domain, with remaining parts taken from reference TRBV5-1 and TRBJ1-4, reads KAGVTQTPRYLIKTRGQQVTLSCSPISGHRSVSWYQQTPGQGLQFLFEYFSETQRNKGNFPGRFSGRQFSNSRSEMNVSTLELGDSALYLCASSLGGNTNEKLFFGSGTQLSVL.